Listed here is a single T cell receptor (beta chain). Clones were read by immunoSEQ multiplex PCR, and TCRdb kept only the in-frame ones, dropping some. The data contain fewer than 40,000 clones, approximately 79% of them seen just once; the ten biggest clones take up about 5.8%. This specimen comes from a study of memory CD4+ T cells and cytomegalovirus serostatus. The sort gate was single viable CD3+CD4+CD8-CD45RO+ cells for memory CD4+ T cells. This clonotype originated in an adult in good health and CMV-seropositive. The source material was memory CD4+ T cells from blood.

CDR3 residues: CASSLRTGAIFYTF. The CDR3 bases are TGTGCCAGCAGTTTAAGGACAGGGGCCATATTCTACACCTTC. The chain recombines TRBV28 with TRBJ1-2, with 9 nucleotides matching TRBD1. Germline V CDR1 and CDR2: MDHEN, SYDVKM. V was pared by 2 bases and J by 10 bases, with 8 bases of the junction left unmatched. The CDR3 sequence is 14 residues long.